The 22 T cell receptor beta chains given below trace back to one sample, sequenced in a study of cytomegalovirus exposure and HLA in healthy donors. PCR employed 60 Vbeta and 13 Jbeta primers. Method: immunoSEQ multiplex PCR; TCRdb's copy keeps in-frame clones and lacks some. The data contain around 69,000 clones, approximately 70% of them singletons. The specimen was PBMCs. The receptor source for this set is a woman in her forties or fifties in good health and CMV-seropositive.

The chain carries TRBV30 and TRBJ2-7; 8 bases are shared with TRBD1. Looked up from germline, CDR1 is GTSNPN and CDR2 is SVGIG (reference sequence). This CDR3 comprises 12 residues. Germline trimming cut 6 bases from V and 3 bases from J; bases unmatched to any gene: 4. The CDR3 here is CACQGAFYEQYF. Here the CDR3 DNA reads TGTGCCTGTCAGGGGGCCTTCTACGAGCAGTACTTC.

This clone was observed a single time. Here the CDR3 DNA reads TGTGCCAGCAGTTTGGACAGCCTCTCATATGGCTACACCTTC. Translating it yields CASSLDSLSYGYTF. This chain uses TRBV27 with TRBJ1-2, with a possible D match to TRBD1 (6 bases). The CDR3 consists of 14 residues. V lost 3 bases to trimming and J lost 5 bases, with 13 bases between them. Germline V gives CDR1 MNHEY, CDR2 SMNVEV (reference sequence).

The rearrangement uses TRBV10-2 and TRBJ2-5; 8 bases line up with TRBD2. The J call could be wrong; TRBJ2-7 is a better fit for the DNA end. The CDR3 loop spans 15 amino acids. CDR1 is WSHSY, CDR2 SAAADI, per germline. The CDR3 sequence is CASSETSGATYEQYF. The CDR3 bases are TGCGCCAGCAGTGAGACTAGCGGTGCGACCTACGAGCAGTACTTC.

A few counts support this clone. The J gene is TRBJ2-3, the V gene TRBV5-1; 12 bases line up with TRBD2. Per the germline V gene, CDR1 is SGHRS and CDR2 is YFSETQ. With V trimmed by 2 bases and J by 5 bases, 6 bases remained unmatched. CDR3 length: 16 residues. The CDR3 DNA follows: TGCGCCAGCAGCTTCGGACTAGCGGGGACGGGAGATACGCAGTATTTT. Translated, it gives CASSFGLAGTGDTQYF.

The chain is built from TRBV9 and TRBJ1-2; TRBD1 matches at 9 bases. Per germline, CDR1 SGDLS and CDR2 YYNGEE. V lost 3 bases and J lost 1; bases outside the gene matches: 1. CDR3 length: 14 residues. This chain's CDR3 is CASSGTGDNYGYTF. CDR3 bases: TGTGCCAGCAGCGGGACAGGGGATAACTATGGCTACACCTTC.

This chain connects TRBV27 to TRBJ2-5; tentatively, D is TRBD2 (5 bases). V gave up 5 bases and J gave up 3 bases, with 16 bases separating them. The CDR3 sequence is 15 residues long. The germline CDR1 and CDR2 sequences are MNHEY and SMNVEV (reference sequence). Here the CDR3 DNA reads TGTGCCAGCAGTGGCCGGGGTGGGGTCGAAGAGACCCAGTACTTC. This encodes CASSGRGGVEETQYF.

A few counts support this clone. The chain links TRBV19 to TRBJ1-5, with 7 bases aligning to TRBD1. The ends lost 11 bases at V and 0 bases at J; junction bases unmatched: 10. Germline loops: CDR1 LNHDA, CDR2 SQIVND (reference sequence). There are 15 residues in the CDR3. Written as DNA, the CDR3 is TGTGCCTCCAACCGGGGGACAGATAGCAATCAGCCCCAGCATTTT. Amino acid sequence: CASNRGTDSNQPQHF.

V usage is TRBV7-8 and J usage is TRBJ2-5, with TRBD2 as a possible D gene (6 bases). Per germline, CDR1 SGHVS and CDR2 FQNEAQ. This CDR3 has 16 amino acids. Trimming stripped 0 bases from V and 4 bases from J, with 15 bases between. This CDR3 is CASSLAGGLTGETQYF. CDR3 DNA: TGTGCCAGCAGCTTAGCGGGGGGACTTACCGGAGAGACCCAGTACTTC.

The chain carries TRBV30 and TRBJ2-2; the D gene is possibly TRBD1 (5 bases). Looked up from germline, CDR1 is GTSNPN and CDR2 is SVGIG (reference sequence). V was trimmed by 3 bases and J by 7 bases, leaving 9 bases between them. The CDR3 contains 12 residues. DNA for the CDR3: TGTGCCTGGAGGAAGGGGATCGGGGAGCTGTTTTTT. Translating it yields CAWRKGIGELFF.

Remarks on this clone: This may stem from a read error, because a much larger clone lies one nucleotide away. This chain connects TRBV5-6 to TRBJ1-1; D possibly corresponds to TRBD1 (5 bases). The germline CDR1 and CDR2 sequences are SGHDT and YYEEEE. This CDR3 comprises 13 residues. Trimming left V 1 base short and J 1 base short, with 5 bases between. CDR3 bases: TGTGCCAGCAGCTTGACAGGGAACACTGAAGCTTTCTTT. Its protein product is CASSLTGNTEAFF.

The chain is built from TRBV9 and TRBJ2-3, with D maybe TRBD1 (7 bases). This CDR3 comprises 16 residues. Germline CDR1 is SGDLS and CDR2 is YYNGEE. V lost 3 bases to trimming and J lost 0 bases, with 14 bases between them. CDR3 loop: CASSGGGGLSTDTQYF. DNA for the CDR3: TGTGCCAGCAGCGGAGGAGGGGGCCTAAGCACAGATACGCAGTATTTT.

V usage is TRBV18 and J usage is TRBJ2-3; 9 bases fit TRBD2. Germline CDR1 KGHSH, CDR2 LQKENI. The CDR3 length is 19 residues. V lost 3 bases, J lost 3 bases, and 16 bases stayed unmatched. The CDR3 DNA reads TGTGCCAGCTCACCCGATTTGGCTAGCGGGGTTCTTGGTACAGATACGCAGTATTTT. The encoded protein is CASSPDLASGVLGTDTQYF.

The chain links TRBV28 to TRBJ1-2, with D perhaps matching TRBD1 (5 bases). Germline loops: CDR1 MDHEN, CDR2 SYDVKM. CDR3 length equals 11 residues. V was shortened by 6 bases and J by 8 bases, with 10 bases between the two germline ends. CDR3 sequence (DNA): TGTGCCAGCAGGAGACCAGGGGGCTACACCTTC. This gives the protein CASRRPGGYTF.

V is TRBV5-1 and J is TRBJ1-1; TRBD1 might be the D (6 bases). CDR1 is SGHRS, CDR2 YFSETQ, per germline. This CDR3 region has 14 residues. Trimming left V 3 bases short and J 3 bases short, with 12 bases between. The CDR3 DNA sequence: TGCGCCAGCAGCTCTGGACAGTTCTACACTGAAGCTTTCTTT. Protein product: CASSSGQFYTEAFF.

The genes are TRBV5-6 and TRBJ2-3; maybe TRBD1 (6 bases). Trimming cost V 0 bases and J 2 bases, with 10 bases left between them. This CDR3 is 15 amino acids long. Germline V gives CDR1 SGHDT, CDR2 YYEEEE. The CDR3 reads CASSLATGPTDTQYF. CDR3 nucleotides: TGTGCCAGCAGCTTGGCGACAGGCCCCACAGATACGCAGTATTTT.

This CDR3 reads CASSPRGTGEETQYF. The CDR3 DNA follows: TGTGCCAGCAGTCCGCGGGGCACAGGGGAAGAGACCCAGTACTTC. V usage is TRBV28 and J usage is TRBJ2-5, with D possibly matching TRBD1 (7 bases). The CDR3 consists of 15 residues. Germline CDR1 and CDR2: MDHEN and SYDVKM. V lost 5 bases, J lost 3 bases, and 16 bases lay in between.

This clone was recorded a few times. The chain uses TRBV7-9 and TRBJ1-1; no firm D call. In germline, CDR1 is SEHNR, CDR2 FQNEAQ (reference sequence). The CDR3 extends over 14 amino acids. With 1 base removed from V and 5 bases from J, the gap between germline ends came to 11 bases. The CDR3 DNA reads as TGTGCCAGCAGCTTAGTAGCAGTGACGACTGAAGCTTTCTTT. Protein: CASSLVAVTTEAFF.

The chain links TRBV28 to TRBJ2-3, with D possibly being TRBD2 (5 bases). CDR1 and CDR2 (germline): MDHEN, SYDVKM. V lost 6 bases, J lost 3 bases, and 13 bases lay in between. The CDR3 sequence is 14 residues long. CDR3: CASSPRGGTDTQYF. The CDR3 bases are TGTGCCAGCAGCCCACGTGGCGGGACAGATACGCAGTATTTT.

The chain uses TRBV19 and TRBJ2-1; 10 bases are a match to TRBD2. The V gene end was trimmed by 8 bases and the J gene end by 3 bases; junction bases not matched to a gene: 7. Germline V CDR1 and CDR2: LNHDA, SQIVND (reference sequence). This CDR3 comprises 15 residues. CDR3 region: CASLRTSGNYNEQFF. CDR3 coding DNA: TGTGCCAGTCTTCGGACTAGCGGCAACTACAATGAGCAGTTCTTC.

This chain uses TRBV6-1 with TRBJ1-5, with D perhaps TRBD1 (5 bases). The germline V gene has CDR1 MNHNS and CDR2 SASEGT. CDR3 length: 14 residues. V lost 7 bases and J 5 bases, leaving 15 bases between the germline ends. CDR3 nucleotides: TGTGCCAGCACCTCCAGGGTAGGGGATCAGCCCCAGCATTTT. Residues: CASTSRVGDQPQHF.

The V and J genes are TRBV7-9 and TRBJ2-7, with D unclear. The CDR3 contains 13 residues. Germline CDR1 and CDR2: SEHNR and FQNEAQ (reference sequence). V dropped 3 bases and J dropped 0 bases, with 6 bases sitting between them. Here the CDR3 reads CASSFQASYEQYF. CDR3 bases: TGTGCCAGCAGCTTCCAGGCCTCCTACGAGCAGTACTTC.

For the CDR3, the DNA is TGTGCCAGCAGCACGGGACAGACCTCTGGAAACACCATATATTTT. Translation gives CASSTGQTSGNTIYF. V and J are TRBV7-8 and TRBJ1-3; 7 bases match TRBD1. Germline V gene data show CDR1 as SGHVS and CDR2 as FQNEAQ. CDR3 size: 15 residues. The ends lost 5 bases at V and 0 bases at J; junction bases unmatched: 4.